The next 19 T cell receptor beta chains were all read from a single sample in a study of CD8 T cells in ankylosing spondylitis. TCRdb reanalysed the 5' RACE reads using MiXCR and keeps one entry per CDR3 protein. The data contain 100,000 to 150,000 distinct CDR3 sequences, 9.3% of them singletons. Sequencing used blood, either unsorted or a sorted T cell fraction (not recorded which). The receptors stem from a male donor with ankylosing spondylitis or in good health (not recorded which).

This clonotype was observed at least ten times. The chain joins TRBV20-1 to TRBJ2-5, with 9 bases aligning to TRBD1. Germline V lookup: CDR1 DFQATT, CDR2 SNEGSKA (reference sequence). The CDR3 length is 15 residues. Trimming removed 4 bases from V and 2 bases from J; junction bases left unmatched: 8. The CDR3 is CSANRQGGVQETQYF. In DNA, the CDR3 is TGCAGTGCTAACCGACAGGGGGGCGTTCAAGAGACCCAGTACTTC.

In its sample, this clonotype was seen many times. The chain couples TRBV7-2 to TRBJ2-1; D may be TRBD2 (6 bases). Germline CDR1 reads SGHTA; CDR2 reads FQGNSA. The germline V and J ends were trimmed by 5 bases and 5 bases, with 13 bases remaining between them. The CDR3 loop spans 14 amino acids. DNA for the CDR3: TGTGCCAGCAGCCGCAGCGGGTATAACAATGAGCAGTTCTTC. As protein: CASSRSGYNNEQFF.

This clonotype was detected a few times. This chain connects TRBV18 to TRBJ2-1, with TRBD1 matching 8 bases. The CDR3 loop spans 15 amino acids. V lost 4 bases to trimming and J lost 7 bases; unmatched junction nucleotides: 9. Germline CDR1 reads KGHSH; CDR2 reads LQKENI. The CDR3 region has the DNA TGTGCCAGCTCACTCCAGGGGGCTTACGCGAATGAGCAGTTCTTC. Its protein is CASSLQGAYANEQFF.

This clonotype was counted ten times or more. This rearrangement joins TRBV7-9 to TRBJ2-7; possible D gene TRBD2, 5 bases. This CDR3 spans 13 amino acids. Per the germline V gene, CDR1 is SEHNR and CDR2 is FQNEAQ (reference sequence). Trimming stripped 3 bases from V and 3 bases from J, with 9 bases between. The CDR3 reads CASSFRGSYEQYF. For the CDR3, the DNA is TGTGCCAGCAGCTTTCGGGGTAGCTACGAGCAGTACTTC.

This clonotype was seen many times. This CDR3 reads CASIPGLAGVDEQFF. DNA of the CDR3: TGTGCCAGCATCCCGGGACTAGCGGGAGTAGATGAGCAGTTCTTC. The gene calls are TRBV2 and TRBJ2-1; 14 nucleotides align to TRBD2. CDR1 and CDR2 from the germline V gene are SNHLY and FYNNEI. The CDR3 is made up of 15 amino acids. V shed 7 bases and J 8 bases; nucleotides not matched to a gene: 7.

This clonotype has only a few counts. J is TRBJ2-1 and V is TRBV6-2 or TRBV6-3; the match to TRBD2 covers 10 bases. V trimming: 4 bases; J trimming: 8 bases; junction bases outside the gene matches: 20. This CDR3 contains 19 residues. The germline gives CDR1 MNHEY, CDR2 SVGEGT. This chain's CDR3 is CASSSPGLAVGRGRDEQFF. CDR3 coding DNA: TGTGCCAGCAGTTCCCCCGGACTAGCGGTCGGCAGGGGGAGGGATGAGCAGTTCTTC.

Note on this clonotype: Being one base from a much bigger clone, this may be a read error. This CDR3 is CSVRFASLNTGELFF. In nucleotides, the CDR3 is TGCAGCGTTAGATTTGCGAGTCTGAACACCGGGGAGCTGTTTTTT. The chain has TRBV29-1 and TRBJ2-2; D ambiguous. This CDR3 spans 15 amino acids. Trimming removed 5 bases from V and 1 base from J, with 14 bases in between. The germline CDR1 and CDR2 sequences are SQVTM and ANQGSEA.

This clonotype was detected ten times or more. This chain joins TRBV10-3 and TRBJ2-5, with 9 bases identical to TRBD1. This CDR3 has 14 amino acids. J was trimmed by 1 base and V by 6 bases; bases with no gene match: 3. Germline V lookup: CDR1 ENHRY, CDR2 SYGVKD. CDR3 DNA sequence: TGTGCCATCAGAAAACAGGGGGCCCAAGAGACCCAGTACTTC. This codes for CAIRKQGAQETQYF.

This clonotype has ten or more counts. The chain links TRBV29-1 to TRBJ2-2, with D hard to call. V shed 1 base and J shed 2 bases, with 20 bases lying between them. Looked up from germline, CDR1 is SQVTM and CDR2 is ANQGSEA. The CDR3 length is 18 residues. The CDR3 sequence: CSVEVMLRSAINTGELFF. The CDR3, as DNA: TGCAGCGTTGAAGTGATGCTTAGGTCTGCAATTAACACCGGGGAGCTGTTTTTT.

In its sample, this clonotype was seen many times. The chain links TRBV7-9 to TRBJ2-1; TRBD2 matches at 13 bases. Germline V gene lookup returns CDR1 SEHNR and CDR2 FQNEAQ (reference sequence). With 5 bases clipped from V and 5 bases from J, the junction kept 9 bases outside the gene matches. The CDR3 is 17 residues long. The CDR3 DNA reads TGTGCCAGCAGCCCCTCTCGGACTAGCGGGAGAAACAATGAGCAGTTCTTC. Encoded protein: CASSPSRTSGRNNEQFF. The entire variable domain, with the rest obtained from reference TRBV7-9 and TRBJ2-1, is as follows: DTGVSQNPRHKITKRGQNVTFRCDPISEHNRLYWYRQTLGQGPEFLTYFQNEAQLEKSRLLSDRFSAERPKGSFSTLEIQRTEQGDSAMYLCASSPSRTSGRNNEQFFGPGTRLTVL.

The CDR3 loop is CASSHRAGSSGNTIYF. The CDR3 bases are TGTGCCAGCAGCCACAGAGCAGGGAGCTCTGGAAACACCATATATTTT. The chain recombines TRBV7-3 with TRBJ1-3, with a tentative D call TRBD1 (5 bases). Germline V CDR1 and CDR2: SGHTA, FQGTGA. The germline V and J ends were trimmed by 5 bases and 0 bases, with 14 bases remaining between them. The CDR3 runs 16 residues.

Points on this clonotype: Mismatch with germline at one junction end may stem from a read error. This chain links TRBV12-3 or TRBV12-4 with TRBJ1-5; 10 bases are shared with TRBD1. This CDR3 comprises 19 residues. The CDR3 nucleotides read TGTGCCAGCTGTTTATATTGGCCCTTGGGACAGGGGATGTATCAGCCCCAGCATTTT. Translation: CASCLYWPLGQGMYQPQHF.

This clonotype turned up a few times. This chain joins TRBV20-1 and TRBJ2-7; 14 positions agree with TRBD2. Germline V gene data show CDR1 as DFQATT and CDR2 as SNEGSKA (reference sequence). Germline trimming cut 5 bases from V and 2 bases from J; bases unmatched to any gene: 5. This CDR3 comprises 15 residues. The CDR3 region has the DNA TGCAGTGCTCCGAAGACTAGCGGGAGGGCCTACGAGCAGTACTTC. The encoded protein is CSAPKTSGRAYEQYF.

The rearrangement uses TRBV12-3 or TRBV12-4 and TRBJ2-5; unclear D gene. This CDR3 spans 13 amino acids. V lost 3 bases and J lost 1, with 6 bases in between. In nucleotides, the CDR3 is TGTGCCAGCAGTTTTAGGGCCCAAGAGACCCAGTACTTC. As protein: CASSFRAQETQYF.

This clonotype occurred a few times. This rearrangement joins TRBV5-1 to TRBJ2-1; 10 positions agree with TRBD2. This CDR3 region has 17 residues. Trimming took 0 bases from V and 0 from J; bases not matched to a gene: 3. Germline CDR1 is SGHRS and CDR2 is YFSETQ. The DNA of the CDR3 is TGCGCCAGCAGCTTGGAGGCTAGCGGGAGCTCCTACAATGAGCAGTTCTTC. It translates to CASSLEASGSSYNEQFF.

At least ten counts were recorded for this clonotype. This chain uses TRBV20-1 with TRBJ1-2; TRBD1 aligns across 9 bases. Per germline, CDR1 DFQATT and CDR2 SNEGSKA (reference sequence). The CDR3 contains 12 residues. V was clipped by 6 bases and J by 5 bases; unmatched bases: 4. The DNA for the CDR3 is TGCAGTGCCGGGACAGGGCAATATGGCTACACCTTC. Translation: CSAGTGQYGYTF.

This clonotype appeared many times. This chain's CDR3 is CATSSGKFADTDTQYF. The CDR3 coding sequence is TGTGCCACCAGCAGCGGGAAATTTGCGGACACAGATACGCAGTATTTT. The chain employs TRBV15 and TRBJ2-3, with D possibly matching TRBD2 (5 bases). CDR1 is LNHNV, CDR2 YYDKDF, per germline (reference sequence). V dropped 3 bases and J dropped 2 bases, with 15 bases sitting between them. The CDR3 spans 16 residues.

This clonotype was counted ten times or more. The rearrangement joins TRBV20-1 to TRBJ2-7, with 8 bases aligning to TRBD1. There are 13 residues in the CDR3. CDR1 DFQATT and CDR2 SNEGSKA come from the germline V gene (reference sequence). V shed 6 bases, J shed 2 bases, and the junction held 6 bases outside the gene matches. This CDR3 is CSAGPDRAYEQYF. Written as DNA, the CDR3 is TGCAGTGCCGGTCCGGACAGGGCCTACGAGCAGTACTTC.

The chain is built from TRBV20-1 and TRBJ2-7; D perhaps matches TRBD2 (6 bases). The CDR3 consists of 15 residues. Between the trimmed V and J ends, which lost 1 base and 0 bases, there was a span of 13 bases. Germline loops: CDR1 DFQATT, CDR2 SNEGSKA (reference sequence). CDR3 sequence reads: CSARVGGKSSYEQYF. CDR3 DNA sequence: TGCAGTGCTAGAGTGGGGGGAAAGAGCTCCTACGAGCAGTACTTC.